Reported below is one T cell receptor (beta chain). The sample is drawn from a study of shared clonotypes between healthy human individuals. Trimming removed 4 bases at V and 5 bases at J, with 2 bases between. Germline V gene data show CDR1 as MNHEY and CDR2 as SMNVEV (reference sequence). The CDR3 is 10 amino acids. Sequencing used immunoSEQ multiplex PCR; TCRdb keeps in-frame clones, though not all of them. Among 2,500,000 or so clones listed, around 90% were seen once. Specimen: naive CD4+ T cells sorted from blood. Sample subset: CD45RA+ positively selected. This TCR was recovered from a young man in good health. The V and J genes are TRBV27 and TRBJ2-5; D gene uncertain. CDR3 in amino acids: CASSWETQYF. The DNA for the CDR3 is TGTGCCAGCAGTTGGGAGACCCAGTACTTC.